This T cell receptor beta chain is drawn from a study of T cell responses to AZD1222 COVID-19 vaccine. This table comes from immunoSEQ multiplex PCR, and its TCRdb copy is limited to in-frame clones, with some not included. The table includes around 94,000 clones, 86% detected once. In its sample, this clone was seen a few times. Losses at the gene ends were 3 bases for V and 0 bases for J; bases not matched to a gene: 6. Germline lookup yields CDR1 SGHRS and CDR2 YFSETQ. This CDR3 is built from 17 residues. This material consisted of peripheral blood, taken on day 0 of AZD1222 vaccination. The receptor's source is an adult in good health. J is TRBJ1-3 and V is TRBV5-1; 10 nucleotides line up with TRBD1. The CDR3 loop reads CASSWTTGGFSGNTIYF. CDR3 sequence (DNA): TGCGCCAGCAGCTGGACGACAGGGGGCTTCTCTGGAAACACCATATATTTT.